The 32 T cell receptor beta chains presented below share a single source sample, sequenced in a study of T cell changes during pregnancy in multiple sclerosis. Repertoires were generated with immunoSEQ multiplex PCR, while TCRdb's copy carries only in-frame clones and drops some. The profile shows tens of thousands of clones, 94% of them singletons. The sequencing used peripheral blood, collected in the second trimester of pregnancy. All receptors come from a female donor in good health, enrolled as a control in a pregnancy study.

The chain has TRBV10-2 and TRBJ2-3; perhaps TRBD1 as D (6 bases). Trimming took off 6 bases at V and 2 bases at J, with 15 bases between the two ends. The CDR3 sequence is 15 residues long. Germline CDR1 and CDR2: WSHSY and SAAADI. This CDR3 is CASRNLQGSTDTQYF. For the CDR3, the DNA is TGCGCCAGCAGGAACTTACAGGGATCCACAGATACGCAGTATTTT.

The rearrangement joins TRBV28 to TRBJ2-2; possibly TRBD2 for D (5 bases). Trimming took 5 bases from V and 7 from J, leaving 8 bases between them. Germline lookup yields CDR1 MDHEN and CDR2 SYDVKM. CDR3 length: 12 residues. The CDR3 is CASSRGIGELFF. In DNA, the CDR3 is TGTGCCAGCAGTCGGGGTATCGGGGAGCTGTTTTTT.

The chain carries TRBV18 and TRBJ2-1; D unclear. Deletions cut 0 bases from V and 9 bases from J, with 15 bases between. Germline V gene lookup returns CDR1 KGHSH and CDR2 LQKENI. This CDR3 has 15 amino acids. CDR3 in amino acids: CASSPPQTRSGEQFF. DNA of the CDR3: TGTGCCAGCTCACCACCGCAGACCCGGTCAGGTGAGCAGTTCTTC.

This chain joins TRBV6-1 and TRBJ2-7; 9 bases are shared with TRBD2. CDR1 and CDR2 from the germline V gene are MNHNS and SASEGT. This CDR3 region has 14 residues. J was trimmed by 0 bases and V by 5 bases; bases with no gene match: 2. The CDR3 DNA follows: TGTGCCAGCAGTAGCGGGAGGAACTCCTACGAGCAGTACTTC. Protein sequence: CASSSGRNSYEQYF.

V is TRBV7-8 and J is TRBJ1-2, with D tentatively TRBD1 (6 bases). The V end lost 1 base, the J end lost 3 bases, and 15 bases lay between the germline ends. From germline, CDR1 is SGHVS and CDR2 FQNEAQ. This CDR3 contains 16 residues. The CDR3 DNA reads as TGTGCCAGCAGCTTAGAGACAGGCCGTTGGGACTATGGCTACACCTTC. Its protein is CASSLETGRWDYGYTF.

The chain carries TRBV27 and TRBJ1-5, with 8 bases identical to TRBD1. With 8 bases clipped from V and 7 bases from J, the junction kept 19 bases outside the gene matches. Per the germline V gene, CDR1 is MNHEY and CDR2 is SMNVEV (reference sequence). The CDR3 is 17 residues long. CDR3: CASGGYSLTGVRQPQHF. The CDR3 DNA reads TGTGCCAGCGGAGGGTATTCTTTGACAGGGGTAAGGCAGCCCCAGCATTTT.

The V and J genes are TRBV9 and TRBJ2-3; D possibly corresponds to TRBD1 (6 bases). The CDR3 contains 16 residues. Looked up from germline, CDR1 is SGDLS and CDR2 is YYNGEE. V was shortened by 3 bases and J by 2 bases, with 16 bases between the two germline ends. CDR3 region: CASSAGDTLVTDTQYF. CDR3 bases: TGTGCCAGCAGCGCCGGGGACACTCTAGTCACAGATACGCAGTATTTT.

This clone showed up just once. The chain couples TRBV5-8 to TRBJ2-1; 7 bases align to TRBD1. V lost 6 bases and J lost 5; bases outside the gene matches: 8. Germline V gene lookup returns CDR1 SGHTS and CDR2 YDEGEE. The CDR3 sequence is 14 residues long. The CDR3 reads CASTDREQNNEQFF. The CDR3 DNA sequence: TGTGCCAGCACCGACAGGGAACAGAACAATGAGCAGTTCTTC. Full variable domain (remainder filled in from reference TRBV5-8 and TRBJ2-1): EAGVTQSPTHLIKTRGQQATLRCSPISGHTSVYWYQQALGLGLQFLLWYDEGEERNRGNFPPRFSGRQFPNYSSELNVNALELEDSALYLCASTDREQNNEQFFGPGTRLTVL.

The chain employs TRBV5-1 and TRBJ2-1, with D maybe TRBD1 (7 bases). The CDR3 consists of 14 residues. Germline-derived CDR1 and CDR2 are SGHRS and YFSETQ. V lost 4 bases to trimming and J lost 4 bases, with 12 bases between them. The CDR3 nucleotides are TGCGCCAGCAGCCCTCAGGGGGGTTACAATGAGCAGTTCTTC. This codes for CASSPQGGYNEQFF. The variable domain in full, with the rest retrieved from reference TRBV5-1 and TRBJ2-1, is KAGVTQTPRYLIKTRGQQVTLSCSPISGHRSVSWYQQTPGQGLQFLFEYFSETQRNKGNFPGRFSGRQFSNSRSEMNVSTLELGDSALYLCASSPQGGYNEQFFGPGTRLTVL.

V usage is TRBV4-1 and J usage is TRBJ2-7; 7 nucleotides line up with TRBD1. The CDR3 is 15 amino acids. Trimming at V came to 1 base and at J to 6 bases, leaving 9 bases not matched to a gene. Germline CDR1 reads MGHRA; CDR2 reads YSYEKL. CDR3 in amino acids: CASSQGPGQEIEQYF. The CDR3 DNA reads as TGCGCCAGCAGCCAAGGCCCAGGACAGGAAATCGAGCAGTACTTC.

V usage is TRBV5-4 and J usage is TRBJ2-5, with 8 bases lining up with TRBD2. V shed 3 bases, J shed 3 bases, and the junction held 10 bases outside the gene matches. The CDR3 spans 16 residues. Germline V gene lookup returns CDR1 SGHNT and CDR2 YYREEE (reference sequence). CDR3 bases: TGTGCCAGCAGCTCGATCGGGGGAGCGGGAGAAGAGACCCAGTACTTC. Amino acid sequence: CASSSIGGAGEETQYF.

The genes are TRBV29-1 and TRBJ2-1; 12 bases map to TRBD2. This CDR3 spans 18 amino acids. The germline gives CDR1 SQVTM, CDR2 ANQGSEA. With V trimmed by 1 base and J by 0 bases, 7 bases remained unmatched. The CDR3 DNA is TGCAGCGTTGAAGCAGGACTAGCGGGATCCAGCTCCTACAATGAGCAGTTCTTC. Protein: CSVEAGLAGSSSYNEQFF.

V gene TRBV2 combines with J gene TRBJ2-1; possible D gene TRBD2, 5 bases. The V end lost 1 base, the J end lost 4 bases, and 8 bases lay between the germline ends. The CDR3 length is 14 residues. Germline CDR1 is SNHLY and CDR2 is FYNNEI. In DNA form, the CDR3 reads TGTGCCAGCAGTGAAGGAGGGCCTTACAATGAGCAGTTCTTC. Protein sequence: CASSEGGPYNEQFF.

The V call is TRBV5-1, the J call TRBJ2-3, with a weak D call TRBD2 (5 bases). Trimming stripped 4 bases from V and 0 bases from J, with 9 bases between. The CDR3 is 14 amino acids. Germline V gene sequence: CDR1 SGHRS, CDR2 YFSETQ. CDR3 protein: CASSEGFSTDTQYF. The DNA of the CDR3 is TGCGCCAGCAGCGAGGGCTTCAGCACAGATACGCAGTATTTT.

The chain is built from TRBV29-1 and TRBJ2-7, with 12 bases that match TRBD2. CDR1 is SQVTM, CDR2 ANQGSEA, per germline. V trimming: 5 bases; J trimming: 6 bases; junction bases outside the gene matches: 8. CDR3 length equals 14 residues. This CDR3 is CSVRTSGTHSEQYF. CDR3 nucleotides: TGCAGCGTTCGGACTAGCGGGACCCACAGCGAGCAGTACTTC.

J is TRBJ2-5 and V is TRBV7-2, with no clear D. The V gene's germline CDR1 is SGHTA and CDR2 FQGNSA. The CDR3 is 14 residues long. The V end lost 3 bases, the J end lost 1 base, and 9 bases lay between the germline ends. The CDR3 here is CASSFVGSQETQYF. In DNA form, the CDR3 reads TGTGCCAGCAGCTTCGTGGGCTCCCAAGAGACCCAGTACTTC.

This clone was found once. The chain uses TRBV27 and TRBJ2-5; TRBD1 matches 9 bases. CDR1 and CDR2 from the germline V gene are MNHEY and SMNVEV (reference sequence). After removal of 5 bases from V and 3 bases from J, the junction contained 10 bases not matched to a gene. The CDR3 contains 16 residues. For the CDR3, the DNA is TGTGCCAGCAGTAGGGGGACAGGGAATTTAGAAGAGACCCAGTACTTC. It is translated as CASSRGTGNLEETQYF.

This chain links TRBV2 with TRBJ2-3; tentatively, D is TRBD1 (5 bases). The CDR3 runs 12 residues. The ends were cut back, 6 bases at V and 2 bases at J, with 6 bases in the middle. CDR1 is SNHLY and CDR2 is FYNNEI in the germline V gene. The CDR3 region has the DNA TGTGCCAGCAGGACAGACACAGATACGCAGTATTTT. Protein sequence: CASRTDTDTQYF.

The chain links TRBV28 to TRBJ1-4; 8 bases agree with TRBD1. The CDR3 covers 12 residues. V was clipped by 10 bases and J by 8 bases; unmatched bases: 6. Germline V gives CDR1 MDHEN, CDR2 SYDVKM. The CDR3 reads CAINRGGEKLFF. The CDR3, as DNA: TGTGCCATCAACAGGGGGGGAGAAAAACTGTTTTTT.

This rearrangement joins TRBV2 to TRBJ1-2, with TRBD1 matching 7 bases. J gave up 1 base and V 8 bases, and 7 bases lay outside the gene matches. CDR3 length: 14 amino acids. The germline gives CDR1 SNHLY, CDR2 FYNNEI. The CDR3 DNA is TGTGCCAGCTCCTCGACAGGGAATAACTATGGCTACACCTTC. Encoded protein: CASSSTGNNYGYTF.

This chain joins TRBV19 and TRBJ1-1, with D possibly being TRBD1 (6 bases). V lost 7 bases and J 1 base, leaving 10 bases between the germline ends. The germline CDR1 and CDR2 sequences are LNHDA and SQIVND (reference sequence). The CDR3 has 13 residues. The CDR3 nucleotides are TGTGCCAGTAACCCGACAGGGAACACTGAAGCTTTCTTT. This codes for CASNPTGNTEAFF.

The V and J genes are TRBV11-2 and TRBJ1-2, with TRBD1 matching over 9 bases. This CDR3 is 17 amino acids long. CDR1 SGHAT and CDR2 FQNNGV come from the germline V gene. V was clipped by 4 bases and J by 7 bases; unmatched bases: 16. CDR3 nucleotide sequence: TGTGCCAGCAGCTCCCGGGGTTTTGGACAGGGGATGTCTGGCTACACCTTC. It codes for CASSSRGFGQGMSGYTF.

V is TRBV9 and J is TRBJ2-6; 9 bases match TRBD1. Germline trimming cut 0 bases from V and 0 bases from J; bases unmatched to any gene: 7. CDR1 and CDR2 from the germline V gene are SGDLS and YYNGEE. This CDR3 has 19 residues. The CDR3 DNA sequence: TGTGCCAGCAGCGTAGGTTTGGGACAGGGCTACTCTGGGGCCAACGTCCTGACTTTC. Translated: CASSVGLGQGYSGANVLTF.

This chain joins TRBV28 and TRBJ1-4, with unresolved D. V was clipped by 1 base and J by 6 bases, with 3 bases between them. This CDR3 contains 12 residues. Germline values: CDR1 MDHEN, CDR2 SYDVKM. CDR3 amino acids: CASSLYYEKLFF. The CDR3 DNA follows: TGTGCCAGCAGTTTATACTATGAAAAACTGTTTTTT. The full variable domain, in which reference TRBV28 and TRBJ1-4 provide the parts outside the CDR3, is DVKVTQSSRYLVKRTGEKVFLECVQDMDHENMFWYRQDPGLGLRLIYFSYDVKMKEKGDIPEGYSVSREKKERFSLILESASTNQTSMYLCASSLYYEKLFFGSGTQLSVL.

V is TRBV6-5 and J is TRBJ2-7, with D possibly being TRBD1 (6 bases). The length of the CDR3 is 14 residues. V was trimmed by 0 bases and J by 4 bases, leaving 10 bases between them. Looked up from germline, CDR1 is MNHEY and CDR2 is SVGAGI. This CDR3 reads CASSYSGGGYEQYF. CDR3 in DNA: TGTGCCAGCAGTTACTCAGGGGGTGGATACGAGCAGTACTTC.

The V call is TRBV11-2, the J call TRBJ2-5; TRBD1 might be the D (5 bases). Germline assignment: CDR1 SGHAT and CDR2 FQNNGV. The CDR3 has 16 residues. The germline V and J ends were trimmed by 5 bases and 1 base, with 17 bases remaining between them. The CDR3: CASSEKARQPQETQYF. The CDR3 region has the DNA TGTGCCAGCAGCGAAAAAGCTCGACAGCCCCAAGAGACCCAGTACTTC.

The J gene is TRBJ2-7, the V gene TRBV5-1; D is possibly TRBD2 (5 bases). Germline CDR1 reads SGHRS; CDR2 reads YFSETQ. CDR3 size: 14 residues. V was clipped by 0 bases and J by 6 bases, with 13 bases between them. CDR3 residues: CASSLGVSRGEQYF. CDR3 nucleotide sequence: TGCGCCAGCAGCTTGGGCGTTTCTCGGGGCGAGCAGTACTTC.

The chain joins TRBV21-1 to TRBJ1-5; no DNA check was done on the table's D call, TRBD1. TRBV21-1 constitutes a pseudogene. This CDR3 is built from 15 residues. Written as DNA, the CDR3 is TGTGCCAGCAGCCGTCGGACAGGGCATCTAGGGCCCCAGCATTTT. Translated, it gives CASSRRTGHLGPQHF.

The chain joins TRBV5-1 to TRBJ1-1; D is perhaps TRBD1 (6 bases). The CDR3 runs 16 residues. Germline V gives CDR1 SGHRS, CDR2 YFSETQ. The V and J ends lost 4 bases and 5 bases respectively, with 21 bases between them. The CDR3 region is CASSEGGRNRVTEAFF. CDR3 DNA sequence: TGCGCCAGCAGCGAAGGGGGTAGGAACAGGGTGACTGAAGCTTTCTTT.

The chain has TRBV7-9 and TRBJ1-1; weak D call: TRBD1 (5 bases). Germline CDR1 reads SEHNR; CDR2 reads FQNEAQ (reference sequence). Trimming left V 3 bases short and J 1 base short, with 12 bases between. The CDR3 extends over 15 amino acids. CDR3 in DNA: TGTGCCAGCAGCTTTGCTGGGGGGGAGAACACTGAAGCTTTCTTT. Translation gives CASSFAGGENTEAFF.

This clone has only one observation. The CDR3 bases are TGTGCCAGCAGTTGGGGCGTCGGAACGAACACCGGGGAGCTGTTTTTT. It translates to CASSWGVGTNTGELFF. The chain uses TRBV28 and TRBJ2-2; D perhaps matches TRBD1 (5 bases). Trimming shortened V by 4 bases and J by 0 bases, and 12 bases separated the two germline ends. The germline V gene has CDR1 MDHEN and CDR2 SYDVKM. There are 16 residues in the CDR3.

This clone was found once. The chain employs TRBV27 and TRBJ2-1; TRBD2 matches 8 bases. The V gene end was trimmed by 6 bases and the J gene end by 8 bases; junction bases not matched to a gene: 12. Germline V gene data show CDR1 as MNHEY and CDR2 as SMNVEV (reference sequence). The CDR3 has 15 residues. The CDR3 here is CASRSMVAGSHEQFF. In DNA, the CDR3 is TGTGCCAGCAGGAGTATGGTAGCGGGATCTCATGAGCAGTTCTTC.